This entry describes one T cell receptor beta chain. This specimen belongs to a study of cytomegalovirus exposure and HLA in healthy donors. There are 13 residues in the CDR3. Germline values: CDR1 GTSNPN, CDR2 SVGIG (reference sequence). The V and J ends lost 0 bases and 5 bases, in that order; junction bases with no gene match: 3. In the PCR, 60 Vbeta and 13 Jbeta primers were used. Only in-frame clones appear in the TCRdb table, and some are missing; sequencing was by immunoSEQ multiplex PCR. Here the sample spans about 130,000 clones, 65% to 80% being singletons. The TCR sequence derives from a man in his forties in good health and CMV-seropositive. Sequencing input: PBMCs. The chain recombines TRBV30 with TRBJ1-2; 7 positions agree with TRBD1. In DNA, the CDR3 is TGTGCCTGGAGTGTACTACAGGGGTATGGCTACACCTTC. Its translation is CAWSVLQGYGYTF.